One sample yielded the 16 T cell receptor beta chains listed below, sequenced in a study of CD8 T cells in ankylosing spondylitis. TCRdb redid the calling of the 5' RACE reads with MiXCR, one entry per CDR3 protein. This sample yields 250,000 to 300,000 distinct CDR3 sequences, of which 15% to 25% are seen a single time; about 8% belongs to the top ten. Sequencing was done on a sample of blood, either unsorted or a sorted T cell fraction (not recorded which). These receptors all come from a male donor with ankylosing spondylitis or in good health (not recorded which).

This clonotype was observed a handful of times. This sequence joins TRBV2 and TRBJ1-3; the D gene is possibly TRBD1 (5 bases). This CDR3 contains 14 residues. CDR1 is SNHLY, CDR2 FYNNEI, per germline. With 6 bases removed from V and 1 base from J, the gap between germline ends came to 10 bases. The CDR3 coding sequence is TGTGCCAGCAGCTCGACAGCGTCTGGAAACACCATATATTTT. Residues: CASSSTASGNTIYF.

This clonotype was seen a handful of times. The chain has TRBV12-3 or TRBV12-4 and TRBJ2-1; D possibly matches TRBD1 or TRBD2 (5 bases each). This CDR3 has 13 amino acids. Trimming left V 4 bases short and J 4 bases short, with 8 bases between. For the CDR3, the DNA is TGTGCCAGCAGTTGGGACGGTTACAATGAGCAGTTCTTC. It specifies CASSWDGYNEQFF.

The chain recombines TRBV12-3 or TRBV12-4 with TRBJ1-1, with 7 nucleotides matching TRBD1. The trim removed 6 bases at V and 7 bases at J, leaving 5 bases unmatched. The length of the CDR3 is 12 residues. In DNA, the CDR3 is TGTGCCAGCAGCCCCGACAGGGTTGAAGCTTTCTTT. This encodes CASSPDRVEAFF.

This clonotype was counted only a few times. The chain has TRBV20-1 and TRBJ2-3, with D possibly TRBD2 on 5 matching bases. Germline values: CDR1 DFQATT, CDR2 SNEGSKA (reference sequence). The CDR3 is made up of 16 amino acids. With 0 bases removed from V and 5 bases from J, the gap between germline ends came to 18 bases. The CDR3 nucleotides read TGCAGTGCTAGAGATCTCGCAGCTAGTAGCGAAGATACGCAGTATTTT. This gives the protein CSARDLAASSEDTQYF.

This sequence joins TRBV28 and TRBJ1-1; 9 bases map to TRBD1. V gave up 5 bases and J gave up 0 bases; unmatched junction bases: 7. The CDR3 loop spans 16 amino acids. Per the germline V gene, CDR1 is MDHEN and CDR2 is SYDVKM. Written as DNA, the CDR3 is TGTGCCAGCAGTGCCACGGGACAGGGAATGAACACTGAAGCTTTCTTT. Its protein is CASSATGQGMNTEAFF.

In this sample, this clonotype turned up a few times. The V gene is TRBV27, the J gene TRBJ2-3, with 9 nucleotides matching TRBD2. Germline V CDR1 and CDR2: MNHEY, SMNVEV (reference sequence). V shed 7 bases and J 8 bases; nucleotides not matched to a gene: 7. The CDR3 spans 13 residues. The CDR3 spells CASTLTSGTTQYF. The CDR3 region has the DNA TGTGCCAGCACCCTGACTAGCGGCACTACGCAGTATTTT.

The chain's CDR3 is CASSKPLGGGTDTQYF. CDR3 sequence (DNA): TGTGCCAGCAGCAAACCTTTGGGGGGAGGCACAGATACGCAGTATTTT. The rearrangement links TRBV6-2 or TRBV6-3 to TRBJ2-3; the D gene is possibly TRBD2 (6 bases). The V gene lost 6 bases and the J gene lost 1 base, with 17 bases spanning the gap. Germline CDR1 MNHEY, CDR2 SVGEGT. CDR3 length: 16 amino acids.

In its sample, this clonotype was seen a few times. The J gene is TRBJ2-1, the V gene TRBV7-3; D ambiguous. The germline V gene encodes CDR1 SGHTA and CDR2 FQGTGA. Trimming left V 4 bases short and J 3 bases short, with 7 bases between. The CDR3 length is 13 residues. The chain's CDR3 is CASSSEIYNEQFF. CDR3 nucleotide sequence: TGTGCCAGCAGCTCCGAAATCTACAATGAGCAGTTCTTC.

V gene TRBV19 combines with J gene TRBJ1-5; TRBD1 matches 7 bases. The V gene's germline CDR1 is LNHDA and CDR2 SQIVND (reference sequence). V lost 8 bases and J lost 7; bases outside the gene matches: 8. The CDR3 is 13 residues long. The CDR3 DNA follows: TGTGCCAGTTCGGACAGGTCAGGCCAGCCCCAGCATTTT. Translation: CASSDRSGQPQHF.

The chain employs TRBV20-1 and TRBJ2-1; either TRBD1 or TRBD2 may fit D (5 bases each). Per germline, CDR1 DFQATT and CDR2 SNEGSKA (reference sequence). With 3 bases removed from V and 2 bases from J, the gap between germline ends came to 11 bases. The CDR3 is 14 amino acids. The CDR3 DNA sequence: TGCAGTGCTAGTTGGGACGGAACCTACAATGAGCAGTTCTTC. Translated, it gives CSASWDGTYNEQFF.

The rearrangement links TRBV29-1 to TRBJ1-2; TRBD1 aligns across 8 bases. Germline V gene lookup returns CDR1 SQVTM and CDR2 ANQGSEA. This CDR3 is built from 13 residues. V shed 6 bases, J shed 8 bases, and the junction held 11 bases outside the gene matches. CDR3 bases: TGCAGCGTCGGCCTGGACAGGGCTCTCGGCTACACCTTC. This gives the protein CSVGLDRALGYTF.

The gene calls are TRBV27 and TRBJ2-1; the match to TRBD2 covers 10 bases. The trim removed 6 bases at V and 6 bases at J, leaving 5 bases unmatched. Germline values: CDR1 MNHEY, CDR2 SMNVEV (reference sequence). CDR3 length: 14 amino acids. The CDR3 region is CASSESGRANEQFF. The CDR3, as DNA: TGTGCCAGCAGCGAAAGCGGGAGGGCCAATGAGCAGTTCTTC.

This clonotype was counted between two and nine times. The V gene is TRBV20-1, the J gene TRBJ2-2; D may be TRBD1 (6 bases). This CDR3 spans 15 amino acids. CDR1 and CDR2 (germline): DFQATT, SNEGSKA (reference sequence). V lost 5 bases and J 0 bases, leaving 13 bases between the germline ends. CDR3 DNA sequence: TGCAGTGCTGTTTCCGGGACAACGAACACCGGGGAGCTGTTTTTT. It codes for CSAVSGTTNTGELFF.

This clonotype came up many times. J is TRBJ2-3 and V is TRBV3-1; 12 positions agree with TRBD2. Per germline, CDR1 LGHDT and CDR2 YNNKEL (reference sequence). The CDR3 sequence is 18 residues long. With 0 bases clipped from V and 4 bases from J, the junction kept 8 bases outside the gene matches. CDR3 bases: TGTGCCAGCAGCCAAGATAGACTAGCGGGAGTAAAGGCAGATACGCAGTATTTT. This gives the protein CASSQDRLAGVKADTQYF.

The chain links TRBV5-1 to TRBJ2-5, with 9 bases aligning to TRBD2. Unmatched junction bases numbered 5, after V lost 3 bases and J lost 5 bases. Germline V gene sequence: CDR1 SGHRS, CDR2 YFSETQ. CDR3 length equals 14 residues. The CDR3 DNA reads TGCGCCAGCAGCTCCGCGGGGGGGATCGAGACCCAGTACTTC. It specifies CASSSAGGIETQYF.

This clonotype was seen a handful of times. CDR3 loop: CASSYITWGTASVDEQFF. CDR3 bases: TGTGCCAGCAGTTACATCACTTGGGGTACGGCTTCTGTGGATGAGCAGTTCTTC. The chain uses TRBV12-3 or TRBV12-4 and TRBJ2-1; D uncertain. This CDR3 comprises 18 residues. Trimming cost V 4 bases and J 8 bases, with 27 bases left between them.